This paragraph reports one TCR beta chain. Original processing notes: It was from reference gene primer amplification that nucleated cell counts were estimated. Some clones are missing from TCRdb's copy, which holds only in-frame ones; the method was immunoSEQ multiplex PCR. V, J and clone size derive from that table, while D and trimming were established from the DNA sequence. The sample has over 110,000 clones, about 80% seen once. The data belong to a study of blood T cell repertoires in COVID-19. The overall study: Recovered participants had two consecutive negative NP/OP PCR tests, healthcare professional clearance, or symptom resolution. COVID-19 samples, acute and convalescent, were from the United States, Italy and Spain. PBMCs, B-cell-depleted T cells, or T cells provided the cDNA or gDNA that made up the material.

Germline V gene lookup returns CDR1 SSHAT and CDR2 FNYEAQ (reference sequence). Unmatched junction bases numbered 12, after V lost 5 bases and J lost 5 bases. This CDR3 contains 15 residues. The chain combines TRBV7-7 with TRBJ2-7; TRBD1 agrees at 7 bases. The TCR originated in a man in his fifties in a cohort exposed to, infected with or recovered from COVID-19 (not recorded which). The source material was PBMCs or T cells enriched from blood (not recorded which). CDR3 coding DNA: TGTGCCAGCAGCCCCGAAGAGACAGGGATCCACGAGCAGTACTTC. This encodes CASSPEETGIHEQYF. Filled out from reference TRBV7-7 and TRBJ2-7, the complete variable domain reads GAGVSQSPRYKVTKRGQDVTLRCDPISSHATLYWYQQALGQGPEFLTYFNYEAQPDKSGLPSDRFSAERPEGSISTLTIQRTEQRDSAMYRCASSPEETGIHEQYFGPGTRLTVT.